This record concerns one T cell receptor beta chain sequence. Cells sorted as Tregs were CD4+, CD25+ and CD127-/low. Looked up from germline, CDR1 is SGHVS and CDR2 is FQNEAQ. Trimming removed 3 bases at V and 6 bases at J, with 12 bases between. This CDR3 has 14 amino acids. TCRdb reprocessed the 5' RACE reads with MiXCR, giving one entry per CDR3 protein. The table records roughly 9,100 distinct CDR3 sequences, around 55% of them present only once. The specimen was Tregs sorted from a lymph node. J is TRBJ1-5 and V is TRBV7-8, with unresolved D. The TCR sequence derives from a female donor with breast cancer. CDR3 in amino acids: CASSFDGGGQPQHF. The CDR3, as DNA: TGTGCCAGCAGCTTTGATGGAGGCGGTCAGCCCCAGCATTTT.